This T cell receptor (beta chain) was obtained from a study of OX40 agonist ivuxolimab in advanced cancers. Study-level points and caveats: Expanded clones belonging to CD8+ T cells outnumbered, on average, those of CD4+.

Profiled with immunoSEQ multiplex PCR; TCRdb holds only in-frame clones, not every one. The sample lists some 41,000 clones, around 89% occurring once. Systemic immunosuppression or autoimmune disease history was grounds to exclude patients. From germline, CDR1 is SEHNR and CDR2 FQNEAQ (reference sequence). V trimming: 5 bases; J trimming: 4 bases; junction bases outside the gene matches: 7. The length of the CDR3 is 16 residues. A remark on this clone: What it binds is unknown.

The input for sequencing was CD4+ or CD8+ T cells sorted from blood, taken in a trial of the OX40 agonist ivuxolimab. The source of this sequence is an adult with an advanced solid tumor such as melanoma, head and neck, liver or kidney cancer. This sequence joins TRBV7-9 and TRBJ2-2; TRBD1 matches 10 bases. As DNA, the CDR3 is TGTGCCAGCAGCACCGGGACAGGGGATCCCACCGGGGAGCTGTTTTTT. Its translation: CASSTGTGDPTGELFF.